Presented here are 3 T cell receptor beta chains from one specimen sequenced in a study of T cell changes during pregnancy in multiple sclerosis. Here immunoSEQ multiplex PCR was the method, and the copy in TCRdb shows in-frame clones only, minus some. The sample lists 85,000 to 130,000 clones; around nine tenths were seen once. Here the sequenced sample was peripheral blood, taken in the second trimester of pregnancy. These receptor sequences come from a female donor with multiple sclerosis, enrolled in a pregnancy study.

The rearrangement links TRBV6-1 to TRBJ2-3, with 13 bases fitting TRBD2. This CDR3 region has 14 residues. V was clipped by 9 bases and J by 3 bases; unmatched bases: 3. Looked up from germline, CDR1 is MNHNS and CDR2 is SASEGT. The CDR3 here is CASRLAGGTDTQYF. CDR3 bases: TGTGCCAGTAGACTAGCGGGAGGAACAGATACGCAGTATTTT.

The genes are TRBV4-1 and TRBJ2-7; unclear D gene. The V gene's germline CDR1 is MGHRA and CDR2 YSYEKL. Trimming cost V 4 bases and J 4 bases, with 17 bases left between them. The CDR3 has 15 residues. CDR3 coding DNA: TGCGCCAGCAGCCTCCAGGTAGATAAACCTTACGAGCAGTACTTC. Its translation: CASSLQVDKPYEQYF.

This chain uses TRBV30 with TRBJ2-7; D unresolved. Germline V lookup: CDR1 GTSNPN, CDR2 SVGIG (reference sequence). Trimming took off 1 base at V and 2 bases at J, with 9 bases between the two ends. The CDR3 sequence is 13 residues long. The CDR3 nucleotides read TGTGCCTGGAGTGGTAGAGGTCCCTACGAGCAGTACTTC. Amino acid sequence: CAWSGRGPYEQYF.